This is a list of T cell receptor beta chains from one sample in a study of technical replicates of blood from a handful of donors. Some clones are missing from TCRdb's copy, which holds only in-frame ones; the method was immunoSEQ multiplex PCR. The sample carries just under 60,000 clones, 91% recorded once. The sequencing input was PBMCs. The receptor source for this set is a human donor in good health. Some clones in this sample may be carry-over from other donors' samples. Both conserved end residues are part of each CDR3. Fields, in order: J gene, clone size, D gene, V gene, CDR3 protein, CDR3 DNA. The D gene is left open where the match is weak. Clone size, where shown, is once, few, many, or a class for clones that have expanded.

TRBJ1-2	.	.	TRBV19	CASSVTGNYGYTF	TGTGCCAGTAGTGTGACGGGTAACTATGGCTACACCTTC
TRBJ1-1	.	TRBD1	TRBV6-5	CASTYLPGGGTEAFF	TGTGCCAGCACGTACCTCCCAGGGGGCGGTACTGAAGCTTTCTTT
TRBJ1-5	.	.	TRBV19	CASSAEAGLQPQHF	TGTGCCAGTAGCGCCGAGGCGGGTTTGCAGCCCCAGCATTTT
TRBJ2-5	.	.	TRBV15	CATSRDQGGQETQYF	TGTGCCACCAGCAGAGATCAAGGGGGCCAAGAGACCCAGTACTTC
TRBJ1-1	few	TRBD1	TRBV10-3	CAISDPGTGGREAFF	TGTGCCATCAGTGACCCCGGGACAGGGGGCCGGGAAGCTTTCTTT
TRBJ2-7	.	.	TRBV7-9	CASSGGRAHFEQYF	TGTGCCAGCAGCGGGGGCAGGGCCCATTTCGAGCAGTACTTC
TRBJ2-2	.	TRBD1	TRBV11-2	CASSPDRAKNTGELFF	TGTGCCAGCAGCCCCGACAGGGCAAAGAACACCGGGGAGCTGTTTTTT
TRBJ1-5	once	.	TRBV19	CASSPQGGQPQHF	TGTGCCAGTAGTCCCCAGGGTGGTCAGCCCCAGCATTTT
TRBJ2-1	.	TRBD2	TRBV5-1	CASSQSGTSPQYEQFF	TGCGCCAGCAGCCAGTCCGGGACTAGCCCCCAGTATGAGCAGTTCTTC
TRBJ1-1	few	.	TRBV7-9	CASRRQLNTEAFF	TGTGCCAGCAGACGACAGCTGAACACTGAAGCTTTCTTT
TRBJ2-1	.	TRBD1	TRBV5-6	CASSLYGRGLLDEQFF	TGTGCCAGCAGCTTGTACGGCAGGGGGCTTTTGGATGAGCAGTTCTTC
TRBJ1-1	few	.	TRBV10-3	CAIGTPVGTEAFF	TGTGCCATCGGGACACCAGTCGGGACTGAAGCTTTCTTT
TRBJ1-1	few	.	TRBV5-4	CASSFRLGGVFF	TGTGCCAGCAGCTTTCGCCTTGGAGGGGTTTTCTTT
TRBJ1-1	.	.	TRBV6-4	CASSEGGENTEAFF	TGTGCCAGCAGTGAAGGGGGGGAGAACACTGAAGCTTTCTTT
TRBJ2-7	.	TRBD2	TRBV27	CASRIAGNSYEQYF	TGTGCCAGCAGAATAGCGGGAAACTCCTACGAGCAGTACTTC
TRBJ1-2	once	TRBD1	TRBV6-5	CASRKSGGYYGYTF	TGTGCCAGCAGGAAATCAGGGGGCTACTATGGCTACACCTTC
TRBJ2-7	.	TRBD2	TRBV6-5	CASSQASGSFEQYF	TGTGCCAGCAGTCAGGCTAGCGGGAGTTTCGAGCAGTACTTC
TRBJ1-1	few	.	TRBV5-6	CASSSPGRPLNTEAFF	TGTGCCAGCAGCTCCCCGGGGAGACCGCTGAACACTGAAGCTTTCTTT
TRBJ1-3	once	.	TRBV7-8	CASSLGGSSGNTIYF	TGTGCCAGCAGCTTAGGTGGCAGCTCTGGAAACACCATATATTTT
TRBJ2-1	once	TRBD2	TRBV7-2	CASSPRETTGHEQFF	TGTGCCAGCAGCCCGCGGGAGACCACAGGTCATGAGCAGTTCTTC
TRBJ2-1	.	TRBD2	TRBV5-4	CASSNLAGGLYNEQFF	TGTGCCAGCAGCAATCTAGCGGGGGGGCTATACAATGAGCAGTTCTTC
TRBJ2-7	.	TRBD2	TRBV12-5	CASGEGLAGVHEQYF	TGTGCTAGTGGAGAGGGACTAGCGGGAGTTCACGAGCAGTACTTC
TRBJ2-3	.	.	TRBV13	CASSLEGKRQYF	TGTGCCAGCAGCTTAGAGGGGAAGAGGCAGTATTTT
TRBJ2-1	.	.	TRBV28	CASSLVAVGWDNEQFF	TGTGCCAGCAGTCTCGTAGCGGTGGGGTGGGACAATGAGCAGTTCTTC
TRBJ2-1	.	.	TRBV10-1	CASSERGGASGHNEQFF	TGCGCCAGCAGTGAGAGGGGGGGGGCTAGCGGACACAATGAGCAGTTCTTC
TRBJ1-6	once	.	TRBV5-1	CASSQRHEGAYNSPLHF	TGCGCCAGCAGCCAAAGACACGAGGGGGCCTATAATTCACCCCTCCACTTT
TRBJ2-1	once	.	TRBV2	CASRADSNEQFF	TGTGCCAGCAGGGCCGACTCAAATGAGCAGTTCTTC
TRBJ2-7	.	.	TRBV11-2	CASSLGRLFEQYF	TGTGCCAGCAGCTTGGGGCGTCTCTTCGAGCAGTACTTC
TRBJ2-7	.	.	TRBV5-4	CASSSRDTAYEQYF	TGTGCCAGCAGCTCCCGGGACACCGCCTACGAGCAGTACTTC
TRBJ2-7	.	TRBD2	TRBV7-2	CASSWSPLAGHPEQYF	TGTGCCAGCAGCTGGTCGCCCCTAGCGGGACACCCCGAGCAGTACTTC
TRBJ2-6	.	.	TRBV4-3	CASSQEGHSGANVLTF	TGCGCCAGCAGCCAAGAGGGACACTCTGGGGCCAACGTCCTGACTTTC
TRBJ1-1	.	.	TRBV28	CASSLRGLNTEAFF	TGTGCCAGCAGTTTAAGGGGGTTGAACACTGAAGCTTTCTTT
TRBJ1-2	.	.	TRBV5-4	CASSLASVFGYTF	TGTGCCAGCAGCTTGGCTTCAGTCTTTGGCTACACCTTC
TRBJ1-1	once	.	TRBV18	CASSSLQDTEAFF	TGTGCCAGCTCCTCCCTCCAGGACACTGAAGCTTTCTTT
TRBJ1-2	.	.	TRBV19	CASSDRQILYTF	TGTGCCAGTAGTGATCGACAGATTCTTTACACCTTC
TRBJ2-5	once	TRBD1	TRBV6-5	CASSYYWTGGSETQYF	TGTGCCAGCAGTTACTATTGGACAGGGGGCTCTGAGACCCAGTACTTC
TRBJ1-1	.	TRBD1	TRBV7-2	CASSLRDRGLAFF	TGTGCCAGCAGCTTACGGGACAGGGGGCTGGCTTTCTTT
TRBJ2-3	.	.	TRBV2	CASSDTGFTDTQYF	TGTGCCAGCAGTGATACAGGGTTCACAGATACGCAGTATTTT
TRBJ1-1	.	.	TRBV11-2	CASSIRRGLISEAFF	TGTGCCAGCAGCATCCGAAGGGGCCTAATTTCCGAAGCTTTCTTT
TRBJ2-1	.	.	TRBV7-2	CASSPDRWVSSYNEQFF	TGTGCCAGCAGCCCAGACAGGTGGGTGAGCTCCTACAATGAGCAGTTCTTC
TRBJ1-2	.	.	TRBV2	CASSTQGYGYTF	TGTGCCAGCAGTACGCAGGGCTATGGCTACACCTTC
TRBJ2-5	.	TRBD2	TRBV10-3	CAISGTSQETQYF	TGTGCCATCAGTGGGACTAGCCAGGAGACCCAGTACTTC
TRBJ2-3	once	.	TRBV12-2	CASRLGTSGEPHTQYF	TGTGCAAGTCGCTTAGGGACTAGCGGGGAACCTCATACGCAGTATTTT
TRBJ1-4	.	TRBD1	TRBV18	CASSPYQGQGKKLFF	TGTGCCAGCTCACCGTATCAGGGACAGGGAAAAAAACTGTTTTTT
TRBJ1-5	.	.	TRBV6-5	CASSKGLRGDQPQHF	TGTGCCAGCAGTAAGGGACTCCGGGGGGATCAGCCCCAGCATTTT